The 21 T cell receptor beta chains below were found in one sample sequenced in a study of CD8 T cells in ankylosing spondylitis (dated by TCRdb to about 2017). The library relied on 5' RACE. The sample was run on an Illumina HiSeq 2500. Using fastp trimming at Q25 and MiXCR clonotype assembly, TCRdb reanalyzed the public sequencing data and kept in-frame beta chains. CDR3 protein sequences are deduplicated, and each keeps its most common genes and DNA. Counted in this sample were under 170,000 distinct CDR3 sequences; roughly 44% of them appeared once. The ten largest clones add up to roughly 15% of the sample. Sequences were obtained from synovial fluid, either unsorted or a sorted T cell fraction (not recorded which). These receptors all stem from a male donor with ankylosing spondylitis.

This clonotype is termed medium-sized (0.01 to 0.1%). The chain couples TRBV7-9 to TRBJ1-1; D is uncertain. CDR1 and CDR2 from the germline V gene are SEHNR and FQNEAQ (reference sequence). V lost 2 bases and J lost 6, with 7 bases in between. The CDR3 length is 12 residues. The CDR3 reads CASSLMIPEAFF. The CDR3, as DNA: TGTGCCAGCAGCTTAATGATACCTGAAGCTTTCTTT.

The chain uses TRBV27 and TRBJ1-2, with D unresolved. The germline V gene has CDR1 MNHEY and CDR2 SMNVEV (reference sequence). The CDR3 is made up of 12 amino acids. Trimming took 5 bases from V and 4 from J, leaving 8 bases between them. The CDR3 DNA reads TGTGCCAGCAGTAACCACTTCTATGGCTACACCTTC. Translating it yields CASSNHFYGYTF.

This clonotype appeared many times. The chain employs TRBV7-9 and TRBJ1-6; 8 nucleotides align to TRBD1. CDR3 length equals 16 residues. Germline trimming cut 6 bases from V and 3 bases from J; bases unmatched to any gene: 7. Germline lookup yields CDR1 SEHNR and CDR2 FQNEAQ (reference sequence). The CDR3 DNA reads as TGTGCCAGCAGTCAGGGGGCCGGGTTCTATAATTCACCCCTCCACTTT. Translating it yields CASSQGAGFYNSPLHF.

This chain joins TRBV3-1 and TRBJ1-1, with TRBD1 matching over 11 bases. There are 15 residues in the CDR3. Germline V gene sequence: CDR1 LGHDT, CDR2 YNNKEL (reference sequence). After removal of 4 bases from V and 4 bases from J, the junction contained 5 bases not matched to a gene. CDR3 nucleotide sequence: TGTGCCAGCAGCCCCGGGACAGGGGGTTTCACTGAAGCTTTCTTT. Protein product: CASSPGTGGFTEAFF. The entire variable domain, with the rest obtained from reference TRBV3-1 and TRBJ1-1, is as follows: DTAVSQTPKYLVTQMGNDKSIKCEQNLGHDTMYWYKQDSKKFLKIMFSYNNKELIINETVPNRFSPKSPDKAHLNLHINSLELGDSAVYFCASSPGTGGFTEAFFGQGTRLTVV.

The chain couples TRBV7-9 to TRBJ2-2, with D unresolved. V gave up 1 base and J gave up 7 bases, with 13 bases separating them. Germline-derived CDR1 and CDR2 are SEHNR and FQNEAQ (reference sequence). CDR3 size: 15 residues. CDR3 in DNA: TGTGCCAGCAGCTTAGGGTCTCAAGGCGTCGGGGAGCTGTTTTTT. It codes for CASSLGSQGVGELFF.

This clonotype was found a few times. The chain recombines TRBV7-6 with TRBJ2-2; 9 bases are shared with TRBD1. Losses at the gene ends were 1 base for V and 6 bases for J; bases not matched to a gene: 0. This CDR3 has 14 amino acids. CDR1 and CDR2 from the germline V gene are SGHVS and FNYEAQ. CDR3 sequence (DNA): TGTGCCAGCAGCTTAGGACAGGGGGCCGGGGAGCTGTTTTTT. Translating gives CASSLGQGAGELFF.

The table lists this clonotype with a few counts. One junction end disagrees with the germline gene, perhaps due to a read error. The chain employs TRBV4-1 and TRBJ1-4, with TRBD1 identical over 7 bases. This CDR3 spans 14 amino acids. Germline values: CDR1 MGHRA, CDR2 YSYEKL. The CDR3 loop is CASSQETGWDLRIF. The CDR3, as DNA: TGCGCCAGCAGCCAAGAGACAGGGTGGGACCTTAGGATTTTT.

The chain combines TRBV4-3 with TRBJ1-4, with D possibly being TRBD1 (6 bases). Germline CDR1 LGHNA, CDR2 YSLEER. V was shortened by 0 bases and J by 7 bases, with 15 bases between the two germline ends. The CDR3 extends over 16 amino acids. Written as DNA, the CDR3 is TGCGCCAGCAGCCAAGACCCGACAGGTGGGTCTGAAAAACTGTTTTTT. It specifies CASSQDPTGGSEKLFF.

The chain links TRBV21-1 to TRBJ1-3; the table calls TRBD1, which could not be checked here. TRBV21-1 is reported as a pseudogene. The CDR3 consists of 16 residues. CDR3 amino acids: CASSKLPRDEGRSVYF. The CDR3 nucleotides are TGTGCCAGCAGCAAATTGCCTCGGGACGAGGGGCGATCGGTATATTTT.

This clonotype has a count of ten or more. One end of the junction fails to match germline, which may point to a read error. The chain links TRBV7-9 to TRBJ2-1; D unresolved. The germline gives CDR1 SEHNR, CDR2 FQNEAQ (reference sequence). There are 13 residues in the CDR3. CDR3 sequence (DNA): TGTGCCAGCAGTTTAGGTGGTTTGGATGAGCAGTTCTTC. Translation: CASSLGGLDEQFF.

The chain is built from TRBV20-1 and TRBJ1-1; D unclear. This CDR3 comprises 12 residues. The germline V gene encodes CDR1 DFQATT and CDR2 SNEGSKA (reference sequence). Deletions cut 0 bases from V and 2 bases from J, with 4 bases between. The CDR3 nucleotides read TGCAGTGCTAGAGACCTTAACACTGAAGCTTTCTTT. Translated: CSARDLNTEAFF.

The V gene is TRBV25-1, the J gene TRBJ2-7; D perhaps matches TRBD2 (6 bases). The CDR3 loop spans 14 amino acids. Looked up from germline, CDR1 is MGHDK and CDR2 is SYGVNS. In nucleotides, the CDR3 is TGTGCAAACAGTTCGGCCCCAGGGAGGAACGAGCAGTACTTC. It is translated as CANSSAPGRNEQYF.

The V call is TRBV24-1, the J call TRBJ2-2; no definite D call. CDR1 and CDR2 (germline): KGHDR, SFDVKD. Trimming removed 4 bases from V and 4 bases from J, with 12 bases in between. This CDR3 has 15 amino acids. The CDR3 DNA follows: TGTGCCACCAGTGACTCACCACGTGGCACCGGGGAGCTGTTTTTT. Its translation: CATSDSPRGTGELFF.

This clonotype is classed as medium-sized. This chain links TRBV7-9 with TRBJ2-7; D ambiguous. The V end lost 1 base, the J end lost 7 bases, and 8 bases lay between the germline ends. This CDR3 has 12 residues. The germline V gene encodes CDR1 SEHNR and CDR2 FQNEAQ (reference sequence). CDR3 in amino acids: CASSLDSVEQYF. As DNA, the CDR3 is TGTGCCAGCAGCTTAGATTCGGTGGAGCAGTACTTC. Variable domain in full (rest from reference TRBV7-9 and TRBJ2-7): DTGVSQNPRHKITKRGQNVTFRCDPISEHNRLYWYRQTLGQGPEFLTYFQNEAQLEKSRLLSDRFSAERPKGSFSTLEIQRTEQGDSAMYLCASSLDSVEQYFGPGTRLTVT.

The CDR3 spells CASSQDSDRTDEQFF. CDR3 DNA: TGTGCCAGCAGCCAAGATTCCGACCGGACAGATGAGCAGTTCTTC. The rearrangement uses TRBV3-1 and TRBJ2-1, with D maybe TRBD1 (6 bases). CDR3 size: 15 residues. Germline CDR1 is LGHDT and CDR2 is YNNKEL (reference sequence). The V gene lost 0 bases and the J gene lost 8 bases, with 14 bases spanning the gap.

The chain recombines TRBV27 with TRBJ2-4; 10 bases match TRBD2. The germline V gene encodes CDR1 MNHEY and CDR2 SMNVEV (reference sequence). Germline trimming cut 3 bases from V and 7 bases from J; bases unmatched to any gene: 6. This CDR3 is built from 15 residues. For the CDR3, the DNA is TGTGCCAGCAGTTTCCAGCGGGGGGGCATGAACATTCAGTACTTC. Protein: CASSFQRGGMNIQYF.

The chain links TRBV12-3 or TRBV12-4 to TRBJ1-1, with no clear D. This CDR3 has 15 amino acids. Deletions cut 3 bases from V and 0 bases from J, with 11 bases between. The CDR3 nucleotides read TGTGCCAGCAGTTTGTCGGGAGATATGAACACTGAAGCTTTCTTT. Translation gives CASSLSGDMNTEAFF.

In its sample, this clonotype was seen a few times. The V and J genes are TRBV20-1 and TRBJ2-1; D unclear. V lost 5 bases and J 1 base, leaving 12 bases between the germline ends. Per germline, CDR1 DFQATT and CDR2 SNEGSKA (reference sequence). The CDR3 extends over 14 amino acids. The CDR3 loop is CSAGVVGSYNEQFF. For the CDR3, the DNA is TGCAGTGCTGGGGTCGTAGGGTCCTACAATGAGCAGTTCTTC.

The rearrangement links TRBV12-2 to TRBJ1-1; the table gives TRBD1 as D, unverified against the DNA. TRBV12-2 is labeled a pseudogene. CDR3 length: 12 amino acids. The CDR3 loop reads CASRSGQKEAFF. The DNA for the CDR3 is TGTGCAAGTCGCTCTGGACAGAAAGAAGCTTTCTTT.

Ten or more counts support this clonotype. The CDR3 loop reads CSADNPGTSGYEQYF. The DNA for the CDR3 is TGCAGTGCTGACAACCCAGGGACTAGTGGGTACGAGCAGTACTTC. This chain joins TRBV20-1 and TRBJ2-7, with 8 bases identical to TRBD2. Germline loops: CDR1 DFQATT, CDR2 SNEGSKA (reference sequence). CDR3 length: 15 residues. V was pared by 5 bases and J by 4 bases, with 13 bases of the junction left unmatched.

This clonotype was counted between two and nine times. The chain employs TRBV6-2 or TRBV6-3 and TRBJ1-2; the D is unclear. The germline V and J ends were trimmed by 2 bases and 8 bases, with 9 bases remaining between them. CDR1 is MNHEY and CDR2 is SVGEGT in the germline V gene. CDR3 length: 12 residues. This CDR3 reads CASSYHPTGYTF. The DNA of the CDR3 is TGTGCCAGCAGTTACCACCCTACGGGCTACACCTTC.